This T cell receptor beta chain was sequenced for a study of T cell responses to AZD1222 COVID-19 vaccine. Study results and limitations: The sample set comprised mostly white British donors with more females, and clonal diversity was possibly underestimated.

The repertoire was sequenced with immunoSEQ multiplex PCR; TCRdb's copy has only in-frame clones and lacks some. The sample contains about 200,000 clones, about 93% of which appear only once. The table lists this clone with a count of one. Its antigen remains unidentified. V lost 3 bases to trimming and J lost 2 bases, with 4 bases between them. The CDR3 has 12 residues. Germline CDR1 is SGHAT and CDR2 is FQNNGV. Sequenced material: peripheral blood, taken 28 days after the second AZD1222 dose. This TCR was sampled from an adult who received the AZD1222 COVID-19 vaccine. The rearrangement joins TRBV11-2 to TRBJ2-5; no reliable D call. The CDR3 DNA sequence: TGTGCCAGCAGCTTGACTCAAGAGACCCAGTACTTC. Its translation is CASSLTQETQYF. The variable domain in full, with the rest retrieved from reference TRBV11-2 and TRBJ2-5, is EAGVAQSPRYKIIEKRQSVAFWCNPISGHATLYWYQQILGQGPKLLIQFQNNGVVDDSQLPKDRFSAERLKGVDSTLKIQPAKLEDSAVYLCASSLTQETQYFGPGTRLLVL.